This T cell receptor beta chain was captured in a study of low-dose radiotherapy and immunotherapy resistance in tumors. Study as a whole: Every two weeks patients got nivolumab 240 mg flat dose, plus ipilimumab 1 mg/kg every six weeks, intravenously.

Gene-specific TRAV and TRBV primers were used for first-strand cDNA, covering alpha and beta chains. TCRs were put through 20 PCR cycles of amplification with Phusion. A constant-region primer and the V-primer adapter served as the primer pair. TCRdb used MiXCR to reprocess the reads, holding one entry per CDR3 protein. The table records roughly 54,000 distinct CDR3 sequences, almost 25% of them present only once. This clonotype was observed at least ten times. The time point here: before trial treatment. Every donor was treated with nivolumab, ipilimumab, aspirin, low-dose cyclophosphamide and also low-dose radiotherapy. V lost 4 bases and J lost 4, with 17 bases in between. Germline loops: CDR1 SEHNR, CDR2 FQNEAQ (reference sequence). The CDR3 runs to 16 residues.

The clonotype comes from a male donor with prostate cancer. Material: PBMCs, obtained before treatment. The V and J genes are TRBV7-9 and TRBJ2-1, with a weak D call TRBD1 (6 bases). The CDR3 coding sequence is TGTGCCAGCAGCTCGTCAAGGGGGACCCGTTACAATGAGCAGTTCTTC. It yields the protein CASSSSRGTRYNEQFF.